Listed below are T cell receptor beta chains from one sample, sequenced in a study of human T cells and chemical hapten exposure. From the RACE reads, TCRdb called clonotypes with MiXCR, one entry per CDR3 protein. Found here are approximately 50,000 distinct CDR3 sequences, around a tenth of them singletons; the top ten hold 9.5% to 10%. The sequences come from whole blood, collected in connection with sensitization to the hapten diphenylcyclopropenone (DPC). These receptors originate from a woman under 40 with alopecia areata. Some clones in this sample may be carry-over from other donors' samples. The CDR3 runs from the conserved cysteine through the conserved F or W. The D gene is left open where the match is weak. Part of the rows lack a size; the others show once, few, many or a class for expanded clones.

J: TRBJ1-6
size: .
D: TRBD1
V: TRBV20-1
CDR3: CSASFGTGVSPLHF
DNA: TGCAGTGCTAGTTTCGGGACAGGGGTCTCACCCCTCCACTTT

J: TRBJ2-3
size: .
D: .
V: TRBV3-1
CDR3: CASSHLGPEDTQYF
DNA: TGTGCCAGCAGCCACCTGGGACCAGAAGATACGCAGTATTTT

J: TRBJ2-5
size: few
D: TRBD2
V: TRBV27
CDR3: CASALAGGPYQETQYF
DNA: TGTGCCAGCGCACTAGCGGGGGGACCGTACCAAGAGACCCAGTACTTC

J: TRBJ1-5
size: few
D: .
V: TRBV6-1
CDR3: CASRRGGLRDSNQPQHF
DNA: TGTGCCAGCAGGAGGGGAGGGCTCCGGGACAGCAATCAGCCCCAGCATTTT

J: TRBJ1-1
size: .
D: TRBD1
V: TRBV5-4
CDR3: CASSSTGGEAFF
DNA: TGTGCCAGCAGCTCGACAGGGGGCGAAGCTTTCTTT

J: TRBJ1-3
size: many
D: .
V: TRBV6-1
CDR3: CASSEARVPGNTIYF
DNA: TGTGCCAGCAGTGAAGCGAGGGTGCCCGGAAACACCATATATTTT

J: TRBJ2-6
size: many
D: .
V: TRBV6-5
CDR3: CASSYSRYGSGANVLTF
DNA: TGTGCCAGCAGTTACTCGAGATACGGTTCTGGGGCCAACGTCCTGACTTTC

J: TRBJ2-1
size: .
D: TRBD2
V: TRBV5-4
CDR3: CASSFGGGGNEQFF
DNA: TGTGCCAGCAGCTTTGGCGGGGGGGGCAATGAGCAGTTCTTC

J: TRBJ2-3
size: medium-sized
D: TRBD2
V: TRBV6-4
CDR3: CASSVAGGTDTQYF
DNA: TGTGCCAGCAGTGTAGCGGGGGGCACAGATACGCAGTATTTT

J: TRBJ2-1
size: .
D: .
V: TRBV4-3
CDR3: CASSQDQAGRSYNEQFF
DNA: TGCGCCAGCAGCCAAGATCAGGCGGGGAGGTCCTACAATGAGCAGTTCTTC

J: TRBJ1-1
size: many
D: .
V: TRBV10-3
CDR3: CAISVSFGQGIGTEAFF
DNA: TGTGCCATCAGTGTTTCCTTTGGTCAGGGGATAGGGACTGAAGCTTTCTTT

J: TRBJ2-3
size: .
D: .
V: TRBV29-1
CDR3: CSVVSSTDTQYF
DNA: TGCAGCGTTGTCTCGTCCACAGATACGCAGTATTTT

J: TRBJ1-2
size: many
D: .
V: TRBV7-2
CDR3: CASSLQQGNGYTF
DNA: TGTGCCAGCAGCTTACAACAGGGAAATGGCTACACCTTC

J: TRBJ2-3
size: many
D: .
V: TRBV6-2/TRBV6-3
CDR3: CASSYSGSTDTQYF
DNA: TGTGCCAGCAGTTACAGCGGCAGCACAGATACGCAGTATTTT

J: TRBJ1-4
size: many
D: .
V: TRBV3-1
CDR3: CASSLPAGSNEKLFF
DNA: TGTGCCAGCAGCCTACCCGCAGGGAGTAATGAAAAACTGTTTTTT

J: TRBJ2-3
size: few
D: .
V: TRBV12-3/TRBV12-4
CDR3: CASTTGGGAKTDTQYF
DNA: TGTGCCAGCACCACTGGGGGGGGCGCCAAGACAGATACGCAGTATTTT

J: TRBJ1-1
size: many
D: .
V: TRBV20-1
CDR3: CSASAQENTEAFF
DNA: TGCAGTGCTAGCGCACAGGAGAACACTGAAGCTTTCTTT

J: TRBJ1-5
size: .
D: TRBD1
V: TRBV12-3/TRBV12-4
CDR3: CASSHGTGLSQPQHF
DNA: TGTGCCAGCAGCCACGGGACAGGGTTGAGTCAGCCCCAGCATTTT

J: TRBJ2-1
size: .
D: TRBD2
V: TRBV7-6
CDR3: CASSLVGAGGSREQFF
DNA: TGTGCCAGCAGCTTAGTAGGGGCGGGGGGCTCTCGAGAGCAGTTCTTC

J: TRBJ1-1
size: .
D: .
V: TRBV4-2
CDR3: CASSQDLGNTEAFF
DNA: TGTGCCAGCAGCCAAGATCTCGGGAACACTGAAGCTTTCTTT

J: TRBJ2-3
size: many
D: TRBD2
V: TRBV6-6
CDR3: CASSLGLAGGGTDTQYF
DNA: TGTGCCAGCAGTTTGGGACTAGCGGGGGGTGGCACAGATACGCAGTATTTT

J: TRBJ2-1
size: few
D: .
V: TRBV4-2
CDR3: CASSLTRDSGSYNEQFF
DNA: TGTGCCAGCAGCCTGACTCGGGACTCCGGCTCCTACAATGAGCAGTTCTTC

J: TRBJ2-5
size: many
D: TRBD2
V: TRBV12-3/TRBV12-4
CDR3: CASKTSSTETQYF
DNA: TGTGCCAGCAAGACTAGCAGCACTGAGACCCAGTACTTC

J: TRBJ2-3
size: .
D: .
V: TRBV28
CDR3: CASNALPATQYF
DNA: TGTGCCAGCAACGCCCTCCCCGCTACGCAGTATTTT

J: TRBJ1-1
size: many
D: .
V: TRBV16
CDR3: CASSQYEGWSEAFF
DNA: TGTGCCAGCAGCCAATACGAGGGGTGGTCTGAAGCTTTCTTT

J: TRBJ2-4
size: .
D: .
V: TRBV3-1
CDR3: CASSQEQGVNIQYF
DNA: TGTGCCAGCAGCCAAGAACAAGGGGTAAACATTCAGTACTTC

J: TRBJ2-1
size: many
D: .
V: TRBV5-1
CDR3: CASSLPSSSYNEQFF
DNA: TGCGCCAGCAGCTTGCCGTCGTCCTCCTACAATGAGCAGTTCTTC

J: TRBJ2-1
size: .
D: .
V: TRBV19
CDR3: CASRGRAYNEQFF
DNA: TGTGCCAGCCGGGGGCGGGCCTACAATGAGCAGTTCTTC

J: TRBJ2-5
size: few
D: .
V: TRBV6-5
CDR3: CASSYGLAGLGETQYF
DNA: TGTGCCAGCAGTTACGGGTTAGCAGGATTGGGAGAGACCCAGTACTTC

J: TRBJ1-3
size: few
D: .
V: TRBV12-3/TRBV12-4
CDR3: CASRLDISGNTIYF
DNA: TGTGCCAGCAGGCTAGACATCTCTGGAAACACCATATATTTT

J: TRBJ1-6
size: .
D: TRBD1
V: TRBV14
CDR3: CASSHTVQGIVPLHF
DNA: TGTGCCAGCAGCCACACTGTACAGGGGATAGTGCCCCTCCACTTT

J: TRBJ2-7
size: .
D: .
V: TRBV6-5
CDR3: CASSWTGGGSYEQYF
DNA: TGTGCCAGCAGTTGGACAGGAGGGGGATCCTACGAGCAGTACTTC

J: TRBJ2-3
size: .
D: .
V: TRBV4-1
CDR3: CASSQSRQTTDTQYF
DNA: TGCGCCAGCAGCCAATCCCGCCAAACCACAGATACGCAGTATTTT

J: TRBJ2-7
size: few
D: .
V: TRBV12-3/TRBV12-4
CDR3: CASSSGMGTLYEQYF
DNA: TGTGCCAGCAGTTCCGGGATGGGGACCTTATACGAGCAGTACTTC

J: TRBJ2-7
size: many
D: TRBD1
V: TRBV4-1
CDR3: CASSPVQGDYEQYF
DNA: TGCGCCAGCAGCCCGGTCCAGGGGGACTACGAGCAGTACTTC

J: TRBJ1-4
size: few
D: .
V: TRBV7-6
CDR3: CAVGTNEKLFF
DNA: TGTGCTGTGGGAACTAATGAAAAACTGTTTTTT

J: TRBJ1-1
size: many
D: .
V: TRBV28
CDR3: CATKDENTEAFF
DNA: TGTGCCACGAAGGACGAGAACACTGAAGCTTTCTTT

J: TRBJ2-3
size: .
D: .
V: TRBV6-2/TRBV6-3
CDR3: CASNYRDTVTDTQYF
DNA: TGTGCCAGCAACTATAGGGACACGGTAACAGATACGCAGTATTTT

J: TRBJ2-5
size: .
D: TRBD2
V: TRBV28
CDR3: CASTPRGGLETQYF
DNA: TGTGCCAGCACCCCACGGGGGGGGTTGGAGACCCAGTACTTC